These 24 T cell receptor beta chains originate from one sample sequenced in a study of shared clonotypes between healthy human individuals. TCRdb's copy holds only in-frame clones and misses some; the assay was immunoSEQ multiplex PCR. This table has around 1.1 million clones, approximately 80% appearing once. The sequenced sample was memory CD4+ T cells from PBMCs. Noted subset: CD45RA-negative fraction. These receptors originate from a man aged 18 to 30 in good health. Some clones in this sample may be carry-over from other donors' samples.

The CDR3: CASSPGPGDQPQHF. The CDR3 nucleotides read TGTGCCAGCTCACCGGGACCGGGGGATCAGCCCCAGCATTTT. The rearrangement links TRBV18 to TRBJ1-5; tentative D call: TRBD1 (5 bases). The CDR3 extends over 14 amino acids. The V end was cut by 3 bases, the J end by 5 bases, with 11 bases between. CDR1 is KGHSH, CDR2 LQKENI, per germline. The variable domain in full, completed from reference TRBV18 and TRBJ1-5, reads NAGVMQNPRHLVRRRGQEARLRCSPMKGHSHVYWYRQLPEEGLKFMVYLQKENIIDESGMPKERFSAEFPKEGPSILRIQQVVRGDSAAYFCASSPGPGDQPQHFGDGTRLSIL.

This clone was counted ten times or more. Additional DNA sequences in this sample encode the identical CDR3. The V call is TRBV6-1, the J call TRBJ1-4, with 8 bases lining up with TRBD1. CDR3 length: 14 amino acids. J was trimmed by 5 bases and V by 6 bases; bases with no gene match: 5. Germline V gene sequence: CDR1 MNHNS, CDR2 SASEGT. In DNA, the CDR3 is TGTGCCAGCAGCGAGGACAGGGTCAATGAAAAACTGTTTTTT. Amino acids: CASSEDRVNEKLFF.

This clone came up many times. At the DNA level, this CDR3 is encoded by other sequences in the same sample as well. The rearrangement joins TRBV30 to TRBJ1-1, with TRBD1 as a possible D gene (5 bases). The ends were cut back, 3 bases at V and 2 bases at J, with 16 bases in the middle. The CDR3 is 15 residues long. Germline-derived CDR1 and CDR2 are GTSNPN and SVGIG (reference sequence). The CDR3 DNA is TGTGCCTGGAGCTTACCTTTGGGACTTAACACTGAAGCTTTCTTT. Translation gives CAWSLPLGLNTEAFF.

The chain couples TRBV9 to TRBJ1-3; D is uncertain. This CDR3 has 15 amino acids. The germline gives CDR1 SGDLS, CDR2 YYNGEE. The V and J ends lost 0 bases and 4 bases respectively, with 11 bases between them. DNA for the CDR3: TGTGCCAGCAGCGTAGAATTGGGGTCCGGAAACACCATATATTTT. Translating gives CASSVELGSGNTIYF.

CDR3 sequence reads: CASSESLAGGGDTQYF. CDR3 bases: TGTGCCAGCAGTGAGTCACTAGCGGGAGGTGGAGATACGCAGTATTTT. The chain combines TRBV6-1 with TRBJ2-3, with 12 bases lining up with TRBD2. Germline CDR1 and CDR2: MNHNS and SASEGT. The CDR3 sequence is 16 residues long. V lost 3 bases to trimming and J lost 5 bases; unmatched junction nucleotides: 6.

CDR3 residues: CATSRDPGNQPQHF. CDR3 nucleotide sequence: TGTGCCACCAGCAGAGATCCCGGGAATCAGCCCCAGCATTTT. The gene calls are TRBV15 and TRBJ1-5; D gene ambiguous. Looked up from germline, CDR1 is LNHNV and CDR2 is YYDKDF (reference sequence). The V end was cut by 0 bases, the J end by 4 bases, with 7 bases between. There are 14 residues in the CDR3.

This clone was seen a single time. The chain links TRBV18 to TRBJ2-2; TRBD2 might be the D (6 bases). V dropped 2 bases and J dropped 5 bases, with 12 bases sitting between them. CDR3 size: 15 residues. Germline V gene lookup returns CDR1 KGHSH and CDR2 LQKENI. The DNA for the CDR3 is TGTGCCAGCTCACCAAGGACGGCGGGGACCGGGGAGCTGTTTTTT. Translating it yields CASSPRTAGTGELFF.

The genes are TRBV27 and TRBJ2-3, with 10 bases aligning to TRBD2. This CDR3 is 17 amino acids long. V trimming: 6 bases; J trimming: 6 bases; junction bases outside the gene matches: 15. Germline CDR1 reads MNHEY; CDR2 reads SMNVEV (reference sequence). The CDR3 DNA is TGTGCCAGCAGCAAAGGACTAGCGGTCCCGGGGGAGGATACGCAGTATTTT. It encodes CASSKGLAVPGEDTQYF.

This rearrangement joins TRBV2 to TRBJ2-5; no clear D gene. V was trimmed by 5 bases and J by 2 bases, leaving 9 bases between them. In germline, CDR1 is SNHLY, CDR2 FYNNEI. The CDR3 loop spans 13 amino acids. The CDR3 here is CASSFNRQETQYF. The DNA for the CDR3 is TGTGCCAGCAGTTTTAATCGACAAGAGACCCAGTACTTC.

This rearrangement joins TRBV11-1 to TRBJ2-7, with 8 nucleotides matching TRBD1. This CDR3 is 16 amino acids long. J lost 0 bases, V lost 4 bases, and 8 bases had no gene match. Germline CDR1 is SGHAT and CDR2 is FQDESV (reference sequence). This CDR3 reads CASSSRTGLSSYEQYF. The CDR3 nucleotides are TGTGCCAGCAGCTCCCGGACAGGGCTCAGCTCCTACGAGCAGTACTTC.

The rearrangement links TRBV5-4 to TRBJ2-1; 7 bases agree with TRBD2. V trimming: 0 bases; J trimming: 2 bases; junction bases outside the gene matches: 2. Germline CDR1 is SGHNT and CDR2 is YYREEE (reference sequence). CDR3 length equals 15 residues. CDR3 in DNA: TGTGCCAGCAGCTTGGCGCGGGAGACCTACAATGAGCAGTTCTTC. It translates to CASSLARETYNEQFF.

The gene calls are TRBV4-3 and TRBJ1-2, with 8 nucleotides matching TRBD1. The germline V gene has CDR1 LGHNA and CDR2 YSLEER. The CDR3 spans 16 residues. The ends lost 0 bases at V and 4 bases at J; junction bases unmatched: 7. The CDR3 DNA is TGCGCCAGCAGCCAAGATGTCGGGACAGGCCCCTATGGCTACACCTTC. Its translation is CASSQDVGTGPYGYTF.

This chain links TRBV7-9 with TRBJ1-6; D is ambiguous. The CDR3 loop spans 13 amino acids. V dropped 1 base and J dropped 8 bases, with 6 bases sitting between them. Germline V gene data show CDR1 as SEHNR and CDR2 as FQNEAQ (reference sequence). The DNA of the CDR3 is TGTGCCAGCAGCTTAGTTGGGTATTCACCCCTCCACTTT. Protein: CASSLVGYSPLHF.

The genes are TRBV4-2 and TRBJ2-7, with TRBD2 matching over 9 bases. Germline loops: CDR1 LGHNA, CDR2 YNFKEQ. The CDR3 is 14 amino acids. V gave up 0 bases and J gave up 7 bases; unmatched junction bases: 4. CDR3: CASSQDPSGREQYF. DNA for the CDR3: TGTGCCAGCAGCCAAGATCCGAGCGGGAGGGAGCAGTACTTC.

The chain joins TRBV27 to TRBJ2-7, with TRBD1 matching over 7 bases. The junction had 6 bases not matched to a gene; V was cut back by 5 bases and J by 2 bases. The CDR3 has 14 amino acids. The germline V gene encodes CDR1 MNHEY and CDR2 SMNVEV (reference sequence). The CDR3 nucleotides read TGTGCCAGCAGTACCCACAGGGGACCCTACGAGCAGTACTTC. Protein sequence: CASSTHRGPYEQYF.

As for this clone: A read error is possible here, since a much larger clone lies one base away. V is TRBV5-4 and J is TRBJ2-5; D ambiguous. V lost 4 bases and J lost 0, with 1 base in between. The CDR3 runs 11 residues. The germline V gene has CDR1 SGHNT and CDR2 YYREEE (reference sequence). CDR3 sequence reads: CASSHQETQYF. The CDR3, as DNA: TGTGCCAGCAGCCACCAAGAGACCCAGTACTTC.

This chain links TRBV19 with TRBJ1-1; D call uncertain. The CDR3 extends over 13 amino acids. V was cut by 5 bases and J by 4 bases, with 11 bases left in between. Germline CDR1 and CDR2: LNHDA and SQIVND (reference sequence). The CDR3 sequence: CASSPGWSTEAFF. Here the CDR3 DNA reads TGTGCCAGTAGTCCCGGGTGGAGCACTGAAGCTTTCTTT.

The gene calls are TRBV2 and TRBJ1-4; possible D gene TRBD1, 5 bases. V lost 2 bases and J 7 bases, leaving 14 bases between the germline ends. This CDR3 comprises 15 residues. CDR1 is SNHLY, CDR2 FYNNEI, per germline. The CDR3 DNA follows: TGTGCCAGCAGTGAATCCTCACGGAGGGGTGAAAAACTGTTTTTT. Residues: CASSESSRRGEKLFF.

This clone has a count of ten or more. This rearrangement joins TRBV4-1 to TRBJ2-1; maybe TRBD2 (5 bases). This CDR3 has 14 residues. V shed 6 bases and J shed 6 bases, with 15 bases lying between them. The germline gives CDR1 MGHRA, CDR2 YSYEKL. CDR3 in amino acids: CASRRPGRPNEQFF. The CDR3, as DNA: TGCGCCAGCAGACGACCGGGAAGGCCCAATGAGCAGTTCTTC.

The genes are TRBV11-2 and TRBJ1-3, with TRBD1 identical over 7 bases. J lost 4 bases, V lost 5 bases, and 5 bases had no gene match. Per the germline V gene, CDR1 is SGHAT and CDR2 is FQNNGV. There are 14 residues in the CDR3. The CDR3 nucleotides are TGTGCCAGCAGCGTGGGGACAGTCGGAAACACCATATATTTT. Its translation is CASSVGTVGNTIYF.

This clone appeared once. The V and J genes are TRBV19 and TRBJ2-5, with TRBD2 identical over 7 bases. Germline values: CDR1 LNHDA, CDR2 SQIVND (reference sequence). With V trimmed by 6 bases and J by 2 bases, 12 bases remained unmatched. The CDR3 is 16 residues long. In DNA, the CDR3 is TGTGCCAGTAGCCGGACGGAGGCGGGAGTTCAAGAGACCCAGTACTTC. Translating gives CASSRTEAGVQETQYF. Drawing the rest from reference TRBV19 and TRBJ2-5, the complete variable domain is DGGITQSPKYLFRKEGQNVTLSCEQNLNHDAMYWYRQDPGQGLRLIYYSQIVNDFQKGDIAEGYSVSREKKESFPLTVTSAQKNPTAFYLCASSRTEAGVQETQYFGPGTRLLVL.

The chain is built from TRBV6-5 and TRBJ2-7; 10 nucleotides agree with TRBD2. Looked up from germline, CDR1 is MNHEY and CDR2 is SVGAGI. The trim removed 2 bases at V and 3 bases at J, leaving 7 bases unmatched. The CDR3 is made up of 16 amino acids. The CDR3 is CASSYGSGRSLYEQYF. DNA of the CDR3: TGTGCCAGCAGTTACGGTAGCGGGAGGTCCCTCTACGAGCAGTACTTC.

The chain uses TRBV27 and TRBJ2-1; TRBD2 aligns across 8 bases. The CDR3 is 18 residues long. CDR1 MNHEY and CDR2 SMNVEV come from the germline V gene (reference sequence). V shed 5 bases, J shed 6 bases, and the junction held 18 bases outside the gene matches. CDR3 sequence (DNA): TGTGCCAGCAGTGGCGGACTAGCTCTCAGGTTAGCTCCCAATGAGCAGTTCTTC. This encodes CASSGGLALRLAPNEQFF.

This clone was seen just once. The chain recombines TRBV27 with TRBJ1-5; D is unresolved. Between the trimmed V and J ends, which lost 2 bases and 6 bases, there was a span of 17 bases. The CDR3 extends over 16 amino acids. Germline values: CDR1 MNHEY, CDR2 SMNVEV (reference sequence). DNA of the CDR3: TGTGCCAGCAGTTTAGGTCCTTCCATGCTGGGTCAGCCCCAGCATTTT. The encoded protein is CASSLGPSMLGQPQHF.